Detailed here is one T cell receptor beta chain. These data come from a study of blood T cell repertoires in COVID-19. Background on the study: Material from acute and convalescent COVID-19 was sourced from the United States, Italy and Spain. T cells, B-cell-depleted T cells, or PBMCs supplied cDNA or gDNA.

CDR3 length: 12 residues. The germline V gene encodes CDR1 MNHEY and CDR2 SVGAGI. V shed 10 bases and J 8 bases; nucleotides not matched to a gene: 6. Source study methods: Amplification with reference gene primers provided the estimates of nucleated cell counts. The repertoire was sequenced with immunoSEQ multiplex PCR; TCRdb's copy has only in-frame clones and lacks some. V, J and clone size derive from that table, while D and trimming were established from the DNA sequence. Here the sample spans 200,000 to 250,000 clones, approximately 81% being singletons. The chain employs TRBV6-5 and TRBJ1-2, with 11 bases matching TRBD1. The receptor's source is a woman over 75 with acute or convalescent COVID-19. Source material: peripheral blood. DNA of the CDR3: TGTGCCACCTCGGACAGGGGGCGCGGCTACACCTTC. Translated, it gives CATSDRGRGYTF.